The T cell receptor (beta chain) under discussion was sequenced for a study of control samples from healthy donors and cancer patients. The repertoire was sequenced with immunoSEQ multiplex PCR; TCRdb's copy has only in-frame clones and lacks some. The data show approximately 44,000 clones, roughly three quarters seen once. J lost 2 bases, V lost 4 bases, and 4 bases had no gene match. The CDR3 has 15 amino acids. The germline gives CDR1 MGHDK, CDR2 SYGVNS. Sequenced: formalin-fixed, paraffin-embedded tissue. The source is a male donor with melanoma. The chain couples TRBV25-1 to TRBJ2-3, with 9 bases aligning to TRBD2. CDR3 coding DNA: TGTGCCAGCAGTGGAGCGGGAGGTGACACAGATACGCAGTATTTT. Its protein is CASSGAGGDTDTQYF. The whole variable domain, remainder taken from reference TRBV25-1 and TRBJ2-3, is EADIYQTPRYLVIGTGKKITLECSQTMGHDKMYWYQQDPGMELHLIHYSYGVNSTEKGDLSSESTVSRIRTEHFPLTLESARPSHTSQYLCASSGAGGDTDTQYFGPGTRLTVL.